This T cell receptor (beta chain) was profiled in a study of post-analysis software for immune sequencing data. Overall study: Courses of disease covered relapsing-remitting, secondary progressive and progressive-relapsing multiple sclerosis. General study points: Among 5 or 6 TRBV segments more frequent in patients than controls were TRBV5-6, TRBV5-1 and TRBV20-1. Those with multiple sclerosis, the patient group, showed significantly lower normalized Chao1 diversity than controls. Under F measure analysis, samples from one preparation batch co-clustered strongly.

V was pared by 3 bases and J by 5 bases, with 6 bases of the junction left unmatched. The CDR3 sequence is 15 residues long. This clonotype was detected only a few times. Its specificity is not known. Unique molecular identifiers were present in the TCR beta cDNA libraries. The T cell input of about 1 to 10 million gave hundreds of thousands of cDNA molecules. Each CDR3 protein is one row after TCRdb ran MiXCR on the PCR reads. The sample includes about 620,000 distinct CDR3 sequences, around 47% of them seen just once. The sequence came from a girl aged 10-17 years with multiple sclerosis. The chain is built from TRBV12-3 or TRBV12-4 and TRBJ1-2; TRBD1 agrees at 10 bases. Material for sequencing was blood. The CDR3: CASSFRDRGFYGYTF. The CDR3 DNA follows: TGTGCCAGCAGTTTCCGGGACAGGGGATTTTATGGCTACACCTTC.